What follows describes a single T cell receptor beta chain. The data are from a study of CD8+ T cells in alopecia areata. Trimming took off 4 bases at V and 7 bases at J, with 22 bases between the two ends. CDR1 is GTSNPN and CDR2 is SVGIG in the germline V gene (reference sequence). CDR3 size: 15 residues. cDNA prepared by RNA extraction and subsequent reverse transcription served as the template for sequencing. Assay: immunoSEQ multiplex PCR; the TCRdb copy retains only in-frame clones and omits some. The sample carries under 250,000 clones, more than 50% recorded once. The TCR was taken from a human donor in good health. J is TRBJ1-1 and V is TRBV30, with D uncertain. Sequenced: CD8+ T cells sorted from blood. The CDR3 DNA is TGTGCCTGGACCCCGAAGAGGGCCCCAGGAGTTGAAGCTTTCTTT. Translating it yields CAWTPKRAPGVEAFF.